This T cell receptor beta chain was found in a study of T cells after posttransplantation cyclophosphamide. Profiled with immunoSEQ multiplex PCR; TCRdb holds only in-frame clones, not every one. The sample holds fewer than 7,000 clones, around 78% seen once. The CDR3 spans 14 residues. Germline V gene data show CDR1 as SNHLY and CDR2 as FYNNEI. V was clipped by 4 bases and J by 1 base, with 10 bases between them. This chain uses TRBV2 with TRBJ1-1; D is undetermined. What was sequenced was memory CD4+ T cells sorted from blood. The TCR was taken from a woman in her fifties or sixties in good health and a related stem cell transplant donor. The CDR3 DNA follows: TGTGCCAGCAGTGTCACATACACGAACACTGAAGCTTTCTTT. Amino acids: CASSVTYTNTEAFF. The whole variable domain, remainder taken from reference TRBV2 and TRBJ1-1, is EPEVTQTPSHQVTQMGQEVILRCVPISNHLYFYWYRQILGQKVEFLVSFYNNEISEKSEIFDDQFSVERPDGSNFTLKIRSTKLEDSAMYFCASSVTYTNTEAFFGQGTRLTVV.